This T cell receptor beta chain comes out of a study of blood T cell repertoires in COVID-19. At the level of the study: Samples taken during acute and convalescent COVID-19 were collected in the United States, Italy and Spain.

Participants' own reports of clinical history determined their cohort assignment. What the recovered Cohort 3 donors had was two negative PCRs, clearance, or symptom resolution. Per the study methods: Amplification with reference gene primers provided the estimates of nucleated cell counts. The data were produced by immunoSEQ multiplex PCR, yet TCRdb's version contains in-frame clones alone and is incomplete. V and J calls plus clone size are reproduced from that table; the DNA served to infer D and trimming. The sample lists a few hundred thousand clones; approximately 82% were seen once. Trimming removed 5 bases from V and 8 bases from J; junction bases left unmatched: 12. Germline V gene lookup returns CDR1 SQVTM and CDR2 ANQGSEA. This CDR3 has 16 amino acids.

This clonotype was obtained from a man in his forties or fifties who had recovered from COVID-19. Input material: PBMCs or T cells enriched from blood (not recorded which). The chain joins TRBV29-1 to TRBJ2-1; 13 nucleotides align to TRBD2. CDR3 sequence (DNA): TGCAGCGTTACTAGCGGGAGGGCCGGGGATGTATATGAGCAGTTCTTC. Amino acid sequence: CSVTSGRAGDVYEQFF.